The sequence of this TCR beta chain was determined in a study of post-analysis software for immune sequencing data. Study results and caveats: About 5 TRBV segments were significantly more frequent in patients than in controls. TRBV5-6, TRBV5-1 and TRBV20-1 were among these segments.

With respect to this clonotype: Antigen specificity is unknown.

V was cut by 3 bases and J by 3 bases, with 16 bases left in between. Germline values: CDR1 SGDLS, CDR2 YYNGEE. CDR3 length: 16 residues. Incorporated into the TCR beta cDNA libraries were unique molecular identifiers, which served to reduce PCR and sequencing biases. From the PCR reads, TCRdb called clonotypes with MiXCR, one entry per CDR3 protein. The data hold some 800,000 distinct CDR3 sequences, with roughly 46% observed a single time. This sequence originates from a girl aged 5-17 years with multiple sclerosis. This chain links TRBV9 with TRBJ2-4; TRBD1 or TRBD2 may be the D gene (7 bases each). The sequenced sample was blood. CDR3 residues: CASSAYQGEGKNIQYF. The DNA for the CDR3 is TGTGCCAGCAGCGCTTATCAGGGGGAGGGCAAAAACATTCAGTACTTC.